This T cell receptor beta chain was found in a study of T cell repertoires in cytomegalovirus infection. Broader study findings: CMV carriers with the relevant HLA were identified by cumulative public TCR beta family frequency.

TCRdb reprocessed the reads with MiXCR, giving one entry per CDR3 protein. The sample shows fewer than 900,000 distinct CDR3 sequences, 25% to 35% of them seen only once. Concerning this clonotype: Antigen unknown.

The clonotype originates from a human donor in good health (CMV status not recorded). Some clones in this sample may be carry-over from other donors' samples. Specimen: cultured CD8+ T cells from PBMCs, collected from culture after CMV antigen stimulation.

CDR3 nucleotide sequence: TGCGCCAGCAGCTTGGGGACAGGGGGAAACTACAATGAGCAGTTCTTC. It is translated as CASSLGTGGNYNEQFF. The chain has TRBV5-1 and TRBJ2-1, with TRBD1 matching over 10 bases. Germline-derived CDR1 and CDR2 are SGHRS and YFSETQ. V gave up 0 bases and J gave up 3 bases; unmatched junction bases: 3. This CDR3 has 16 amino acids.